These 25 T cell receptor beta chains originate from one sample sequenced in a study of T cell changes during pregnancy in multiple sclerosis. Profiled with immunoSEQ multiplex PCR; TCRdb holds only in-frame clones, not every one. The repertoire holds about 59,000 clones, with about 90% as singletons. Sequencing was performed on peripheral blood, taken in the third trimester of pregnancy. The receptors were sampled from a female donor in good health, enrolled as a control in a pregnancy study.

The chain has TRBV9 and TRBJ1-2; D gene ambiguous. V lost 3 bases to trimming and J lost 1 base, with 4 bases between them. Looked up from germline, CDR1 is SGDLS and CDR2 is YYNGEE. The CDR3 loop spans 12 amino acids. In DNA form, the CDR3 reads TGTGCCAGCAGCGCTGTTAACTATGGCTACACCTTC. This sequence encodes CASSAVNYGYTF.

This clone was seen a few times. V gene TRBV6-1 combines with J gene TRBJ2-2, with 9 nucleotides matching TRBD1. CDR3 size: 14 residues. Germline trimming cut 7 bases from V and 3 bases from J; bases unmatched to any gene: 3. Per germline, CDR1 MNHNS and CDR2 SASEGT. The CDR3 coding sequence is TGTGCCAGCACCGGGACAGGGCACACCGGGGAGCTGTTTTTT. It specifies CASTGTGHTGELFF.

This clone was seen just once. At one boundary the junction diverges from the germline segment, which might be a read error. The V and J genes are TRBV7-7 and TRBJ2-3, with 8 bases identical to TRBD1. The CDR3 sequence is 13 residues long. The germline V gene encodes CDR1 SSHAT and CDR2 FNYEAQ (reference sequence). In DNA, the CDR3 is TGTGCTAGCAGCTTGACAGGGGCAGATACGCAGTATTTT. This translates into CASSLTGADTQYF.

Concerning this clone: The sample contains more than one DNA sequence encoding this CDR3. This rearrangement joins TRBV5-1 to TRBJ2-3, with a weak D call TRBD2 (6 bases). Germline lookup yields CDR1 SGHRS and CDR2 YFSETQ. V was trimmed by 0 bases and J by 1 base, leaving 6 bases between them. The CDR3 contains 14 residues. This CDR3 is CASSLAGGTDTQYF. In nucleotides, the CDR3 is TGCGCCAGCAGCTTGGCGGGGGGCACAGATACGCAGTATTTT. Looking up the rest from reference TRBV5-1 and TRBJ2-3 gives the full variable domain: KAGVTQTPRYLIKTRGQQVTLSCSPISGHRSVSWYQQTPGQGLQFLFEYFSETQRNKGNFPGRFSGRQFSNSRSEMNVSTLELGDSALYLCASSLAGGTDTQYFGPGTRLTVL.

This chain joins TRBV7-2 and TRBJ1-2, with TRBD1 as a possible D gene (6 bases). The CDR3 covers 14 residues. CDR1 and CDR2 from the germline V gene are SGHTA and FQGNSA. Trimming stripped 6 bases from V and 2 bases from J, with 13 bases between. The DNA of the CDR3 is TGTGCCAGCAGTTTCCAGGGGCCCAACTATGGCTACACCTTC. Protein sequence: CASSFQGPNYGYTF.

J is TRBJ2-5 and V is TRBV6-1; tentative D call: TRBD2 (5 bases). The J call is in doubt because the DNA end fits TRBJ2-7 better. The CDR3 loop spans 12 amino acids. CDR1 and CDR2 (germline): MNHNS, SASEGT. The CDR3 bases are TGTGCCAGCGAGGGCATTCTCTACGAGCAGTACTTC. Its translation is CASEGILYEQYF.

This clone has just a few counts. This sequence joins TRBV6-1 and TRBJ2-7, with 10 bases that match TRBD1. V shed 4 bases, J shed 3 bases, and the junction held 3 bases outside the gene matches. Per germline, CDR1 MNHNS and CDR2 SASEGT. The CDR3 runs to 14 residues. This CDR3 is CASSARTGGYEQYF. The CDR3 DNA reads as TGTGCCAGCAGTGCCCGGACAGGGGGCTACGAGCAGTACTTC.

The V call is TRBV4-3, the J call TRBJ2-1, with a possible D match to TRBD2 (6 bases). The CDR3 runs to 15 residues. Germline assignment: CDR1 LGHNA and CDR2 YSLEER. V gave up 0 bases and J gave up 3 bases, with 9 bases separating them. As DNA, the CDR3 is TGCGCCAGCAGCCAAGATCCGGGACTCTACAATGAGCAGTTCTTC. This translates into CASSQDPGLYNEQFF.

The chain carries TRBV6-1 and TRBJ2-1; a possible D gene is TRBD1 (6 bases). The germline gives CDR1 MNHNS, CDR2 SASEGT. This CDR3 region has 17 residues. With 0 bases removed from V and 6 bases from J, the gap between germline ends came to 18 bases. CDR3 amino acids: CASSEAGGRGSSNEQFF. In nucleotides, the CDR3 is TGTGCCAGCAGTGAAGCTGGGGGCAGGGGCAGCAGCAATGAGCAGTTCTTC.

This clone appeared a single time. This chain joins TRBV7-8 and TRBJ2-5; D unresolved. The CDR3 length is 12 residues. CDR1 and CDR2 from the germline V gene are SGHVS and FQNEAQ. The germline V and J ends were trimmed by 8 bases and 4 bases, with 11 bases remaining between them. CDR3 in amino acids: CASGRNTETQYF. The CDR3 coding sequence is TGTGCCAGCGGCAGGAACACAGAGACCCAGTACTTC.

The chain has TRBV4-3 and TRBJ2-1; the match to TRBD2 covers 9 bases. This CDR3 has 15 amino acids. V gave up 0 bases and J gave up 7 bases; unmatched junction bases: 4. The germline V gene encodes CDR1 LGHNA and CDR2 YSLEER. The CDR3, as DNA: TGCGCCAGCAGCCAAGAACCGGCGGGGGGGAATGAGCAGTTCTTC. Its translation is CASSQEPAGGNEQFF.

The V and J genes are TRBV4-1 and TRBJ1-2; perhaps TRBD1 as D (5 bases). Trimming removed 0 bases from V and 7 bases from J, with 12 bases in between. Per the germline V gene, CDR1 is MGHRA and CDR2 is YSYEKL. The CDR3 is 14 residues long. The CDR3 loop reads CASSQDWGTAGYTF. The CDR3 DNA reads TGCGCCAGCAGCCAAGATTGGGGCACTGCTGGCTACACCTTC.

DNA of the CDR3: TGTGCCTGGAGTGTAAGTATGGAGTACACTGAAGCTTTCTTT. Translating gives CAWSVSMEYTEAFF. This sequence joins TRBV30 and TRBJ1-1; D unresolved. From germline, CDR1 is GTSNPN and CDR2 SVGIG (reference sequence). The CDR3 consists of 14 residues. Between the trimmed V and J ends, which lost 0 bases and 3 bases, there was a span of 11 bases.

V gene TRBV29-1 combines with J gene TRBJ2-5; TRBD2 matches 10 bases. In germline, CDR1 is SQVTM, CDR2 ANQGSEA. The CDR3 runs to 14 residues. J gave up 5 bases and V 6 bases, and 9 bases lay outside the gene matches. This chain's CDR3 is CSVRGSGRRETQYF. The CDR3 nucleotides are TGCAGCGTAAGGGGTAGCGGGAGGCGGGAGACCCAGTACTTC.

A note on this clone: Other nucleotide sequences from this sample produce the same CDR3. V usage is TRBV2 and J usage is TRBJ2-5; 7 nucleotides line up with TRBD1. The CDR3 length is 13 residues. CDR1 SNHLY and CDR2 FYNNEI come from the germline V gene. J lost 1 base, V lost 6 bases, and 2 bases had no gene match. The CDR3 loop is CASSGDSQETQYF. CDR3 DNA: TGTGCCAGCAGCGGGGACAGCCAAGAGACCCAGTACTTC.

The chain carries TRBV9 and TRBJ1-2, with 9 bases lining up with TRBD1. After removal of 0 bases from V and 4 bases from J, the junction contained 13 bases not matched to a gene. Germline CDR1 SGDLS, CDR2 YYNGEE. The CDR3 spans 18 residues. CDR3 amino acids: CASSVAEPGQGIPYGYTF. The CDR3, as DNA: TGTGCCAGCAGCGTAGCTGAGCCGGGACAGGGAATTCCCTATGGCTACACCTTC.

This chain joins TRBV6-1 and TRBJ1-2, with D possibly matching TRBD1 (5 bases). There are 14 residues in the CDR3. Germline V gene lookup returns CDR1 MNHNS and CDR2 SASEGT. Trimming left V 4 bases short and J 4 bases short, with 13 bases between. DNA for the CDR3: TGTGCCAGCAGTGCAGTACCGGGACTCTATGGCTACACCTTC. Amino acid sequence: CASSAVPGLYGYTF.

The rearrangement links TRBV6-1 to TRBJ1-5; D is possibly TRBD1 (5 bases). This CDR3 region has 15 residues. Trimming cost V 2 bases and J 3 bases, with 11 bases left between them. The germline CDR1 and CDR2 sequences are MNHNS and SASEGT. The CDR3 DNA sequence: TGTGCCAGCAGTGAACAGGGAGGTAACAATCAGCCCCAGCATTTT. It encodes CASSEQGGNNQPQHF.

This clone is a singleton in its sample. The chain uses TRBV7-9 and TRBJ1-1, with D uncertain. This CDR3 spans 13 amino acids. CDR1 is SEHNR, CDR2 FQNEAQ, per germline (reference sequence). V lost 1 base and J 5 bases, leaving 8 bases between the germline ends. Written as DNA, the CDR3 is TGTGCCAGCAGCTTAGGAGGGATGACTGAAGCTTTCTTT. This codes for CASSLGGMTEAFF.

The rearrangement uses TRBV13 and TRBJ2-1; TRBD1 agrees at 11 bases. The CDR3 sequence is 15 residues long. The trim removed 5 bases at V and 5 bases at J, leaving 5 bases unmatched. From germline, CDR1 is PRHDT and CDR2 FYEKMQ (reference sequence). The CDR3 bases are TGTGCCAGCAGCCGTGGGACAGGGGGAAACAATGAGCAGTTCTTC. Protein sequence: CASSRGTGGNNEQFF.

This clone was observed a few times. The genes are TRBV5-8 and TRBJ1-5; TRBD1 matches 11 bases. Germline assignment: CDR1 SGHTS and CDR2 YDEGEE. The V and J ends lost 2 bases and 5 bases, in that order; junction bases with no gene match: 6. CDR3 length equals 16 residues. The CDR3 nucleotides are TGTGCCAGCAGCTTATGGGGACAGGGGGAGGATCAGCCCCAGCATTTT. Protein product: CASSLWGQGEDQPQHF.

V is TRBV29-1 and J is TRBJ1-5; 8 nucleotides agree with TRBD1. There are 12 residues in the CDR3. Looked up from germline, CDR1 is SQVTM and CDR2 is ANQGSEA. J gave up 6 bases and V 7 bases, and 5 bases lay outside the gene matches. The CDR3 DNA sequence: TGCAGCGCAGGGGGCGAGGGTCAGCCCCAGCATTTT. Translation gives CSAGGEGQPQHF.

This chain joins TRBV4-3 and TRBJ2-1; 7 bases match TRBD2. Germline CDR1 LGHNA, CDR2 YSLEER. This CDR3 is built from 19 residues. Trimming cost V 4 bases and J 0 bases; bases outside gene matches: 15. The CDR3 sequence is CASSPSGGSVLSSYNEQFF. The CDR3 region has the DNA TGCGCCAGCAGCCCCTCGGGAGGCTCGGTCCTGAGCTCCTACAATGAGCAGTTCTTC.

The V and J genes are TRBV10-3 and TRBJ2-6; 7 bases line up with TRBD1. Germline CDR1 and CDR2: ENHRY and SYGVKD. Trimming removed 3 bases from V and 0 bases from J; junction bases left unmatched: 14. The CDR3 extends over 20 amino acids. The CDR3 DNA is TGTGCCATCAGTGACTACTCCCGGGACAGCGAATCCTCTGGGGCCAACGTCCTGACTTTC. Amino acid sequence: CAISDYSRDSESSGANVLTF.

This chain links TRBV5-4 with TRBJ2-3; TRBD1 might be the D (6 bases). The germline gives CDR1 SGHNT, CDR2 YYREEE (reference sequence). Trimming removed 4 bases from V and 0 bases from J, with 12 bases in between. This CDR3 has 15 amino acids. CDR3: CASSIQGTSTDTQYF. DNA of the CDR3: TGTGCCAGCAGCATACAGGGTACTAGCACAGATACGCAGTATTTT.